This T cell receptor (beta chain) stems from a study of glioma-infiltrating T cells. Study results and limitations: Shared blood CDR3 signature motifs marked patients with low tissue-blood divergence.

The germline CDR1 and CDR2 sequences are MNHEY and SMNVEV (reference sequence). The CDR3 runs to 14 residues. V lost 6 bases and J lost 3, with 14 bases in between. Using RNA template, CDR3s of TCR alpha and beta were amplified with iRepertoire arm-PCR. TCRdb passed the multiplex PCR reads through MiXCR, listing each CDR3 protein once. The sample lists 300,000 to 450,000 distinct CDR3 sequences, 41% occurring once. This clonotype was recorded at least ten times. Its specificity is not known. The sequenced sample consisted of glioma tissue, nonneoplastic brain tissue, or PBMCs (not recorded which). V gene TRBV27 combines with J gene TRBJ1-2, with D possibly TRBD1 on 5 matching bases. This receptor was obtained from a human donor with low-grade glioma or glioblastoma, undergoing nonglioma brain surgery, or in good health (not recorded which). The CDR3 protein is CASSIVGGDYGYTF. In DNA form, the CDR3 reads TGTGCCAGCAGCATCGTCGGGGGAGACTATGGCTACACCTTC.